This TCR beta chain came from a study of OX40 agonist ivuxolimab in advanced cancers. In the study overall: The study gave patients intravenous ivuxolimab at 0.01 to 10 mg/kg every 2 weeks.

Overall study results and limits: Fewer expanded clones were found on average in CD4+ than in CD8+ T cells.

On this clone: Its cognate antigen is unknown.

This CDR3 is built from 14 residues. Trimming left V 7 bases short and J 2 bases short, with 12 bases between. Looked up from germline, CDR1 is MNHEY and CDR2 is SMNVEV (reference sequence). Measured with immunoSEQ multiplex PCR; TCRdb has only the in-frame clones, and not every one. This sample yields some 40,000 clones, of which roughly 90% are seen a single time; about a sixth belongs to the top ten. The chain carries TRBV27 and TRBJ2-4; D uncertain. The input for sequencing was CD4+ or CD8+ T cells sorted from blood, taken in a trial of the OX40 agonist ivuxolimab. The sequence derives from an adult with an advanced solid tumor such as melanoma, head and neck, liver or kidney cancer. CDR3 nucleotides: TGTGCCAGCATGGCCGCCGTGACCAAAAACATTCAGTACTTC. It codes for CASMAAVTKNIQYF.